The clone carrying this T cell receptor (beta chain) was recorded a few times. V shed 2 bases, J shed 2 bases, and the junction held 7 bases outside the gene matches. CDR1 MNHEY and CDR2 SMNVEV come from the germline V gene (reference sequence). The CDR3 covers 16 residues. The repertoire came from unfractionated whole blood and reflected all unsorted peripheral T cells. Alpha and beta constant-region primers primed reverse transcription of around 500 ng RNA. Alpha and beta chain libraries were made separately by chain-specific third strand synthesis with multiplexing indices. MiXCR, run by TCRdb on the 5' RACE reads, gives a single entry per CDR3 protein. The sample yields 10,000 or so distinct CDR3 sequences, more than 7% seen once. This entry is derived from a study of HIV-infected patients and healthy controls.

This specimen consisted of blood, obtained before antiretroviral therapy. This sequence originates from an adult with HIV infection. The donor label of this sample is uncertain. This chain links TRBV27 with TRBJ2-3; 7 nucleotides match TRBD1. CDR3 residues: CASSLTGVPPTDTQYF. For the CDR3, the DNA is TGTGCCAGCAGTTTAACAGGGGTCCCCCCCACAGATACGCAGTATTTT.